This entry concerns a single TCR beta chain. No antigen is known for it. The input lacks base qualities; no much larger clone sits a single base away. The data originate from a study of esophageal squamous cell carcinoma under preoperative chemotherapy (dated by TCRdb to 2016 to 2019). About the study as a whole: Both tumor-infiltrating lymphocytes and peripheral blood T cells had their TCR repertoires profiled in the study. In patients with esophageal squamous cell carcinoma, the study looked at what paclitaxel-nedaplatin chemotherapy did to T-cell receptor repertoires. The cohort comprised four to six patients with primary esophageal squamous cell carcinoma. Repertoires from samples taken before paclitaxel-nedaplatin therapy were compared with repertoires from samples taken after paclitaxel-nedaplatin therapy.

What the time point label conveys for this sample: after preoperative PTX-NDP chemotherapy. Patients received paclitaxel-nedaplatin as preoperative chemotherapy before surgery. Overall study results and their limits: The cohort was small, with only four to six patients with esophageal squamous cell carcinoma analyzed. Post-treatment tumor-infiltrating lymphocytes appeared partly derived from peripheral T cells migrating into the tumor, not solely from local clonal changes. A significant increase in TCR diversity was observed in peripheral T cells after chemotherapy, whereas no such increase was observed in tumor-infiltrating lymphocytes. Immediate and substantial changes in clonotype frequency were induced by paclitaxel-nedaplatin therapy, and contraction rather than amplification was more likely to be observed among abundant clones.

Receptors were amplified or captured by PCR. TCRdb names HiSeq X Ten as the instrument used. High-throughput sequencing was used to characterize TCR repertoires. TCRdb ran its own pipeline on the public reads, namely fastp trimming at Q25 and MiXCR clone calling, and kept in-frame beta chains. Duplicate CDR3 protein sequences are folded into a single record with the most common DNA and genes. The sample table contains about 20,000 distinct CDR3 sequences; only one count was recorded for around 42% of them. Jointly, the top ten make up under 35% of the sample. Including cysteine and phenylalanine, the CDR3 has 12 amino acids. Only the CDR3 DNA stays, 36 bases, in frame from base 1. V and J are truncated by 8 bases and 8 bases respectively, leaving an intervening sequence of 12 bases.

The rearranged chain carries TRBV12-3 or TRBV12-4 and TRBJ2-2; the D gene remains uncertain. The TCR originated in a human donor with esophageal squamous cell carcinoma. The donor label of this sample is uncertain. Sampling was done from a patient given preoperative chemotherapy. The CDR3 loop reads CASPHRWGELFF. The nucleotide sequence is given as TGTGCCAGCCCTCATCGGTGGGGGGAGCTGTTTTTT.